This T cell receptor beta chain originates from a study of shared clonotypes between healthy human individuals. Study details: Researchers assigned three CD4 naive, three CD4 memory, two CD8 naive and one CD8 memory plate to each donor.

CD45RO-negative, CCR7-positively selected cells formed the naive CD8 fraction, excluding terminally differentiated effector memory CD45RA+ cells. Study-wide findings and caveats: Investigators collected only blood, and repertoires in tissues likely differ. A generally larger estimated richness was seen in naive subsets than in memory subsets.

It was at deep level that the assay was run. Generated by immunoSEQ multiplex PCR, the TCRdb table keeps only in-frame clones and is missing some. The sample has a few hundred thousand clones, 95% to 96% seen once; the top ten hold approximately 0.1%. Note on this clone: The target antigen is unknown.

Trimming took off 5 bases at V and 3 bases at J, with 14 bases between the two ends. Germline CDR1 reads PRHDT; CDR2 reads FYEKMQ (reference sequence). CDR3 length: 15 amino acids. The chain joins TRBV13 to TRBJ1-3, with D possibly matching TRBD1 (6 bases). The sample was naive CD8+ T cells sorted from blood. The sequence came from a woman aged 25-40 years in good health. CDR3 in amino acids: CASSPEGGLGNTIYF. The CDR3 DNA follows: TGTGCCAGCAGCCCAGAGGGGGGACTTGGAAACACCATATATTTT.